This TCR beta chain was identified during a study of blood T cell repertoires in COVID-19. Study at large: Sites across the United States, Italy and Spain contributed samples from acute and convalescent COVID-19. Nucleic acid was either cDNA or gDNA, and it came from T cells, B-cell-depleted T cells, or PBMCs.

The CDR3 contains 16 residues. V was clipped by 6 bases and J by 4 bases; unmatched bases: 8. Germline V gives CDR1 LGHNT, CDR2 FRNRAP. Methods used by the authors: Estimation of nucleated cell counts relied on the amplification of reference gene primers. Method: immunoSEQ multiplex PCR; TCRdb's copy keeps in-frame clones and lacks some. From that table come the V and J calls and clone size; the DNA was used to work out D and trimming. The sample consists of about 93,000 clones, 89% of them appearing once. This chain joins TRBV12-5 and TRBJ2-1, with 11 bases identical to TRBD2. The sample consisted of peripheral blood. The clonotype comes from a man in his 60s with COVID-19, enrolled during active disease. CDR3: CASGEPGTSGYNEQFF. The CDR3 DNA is TGTGCTAGTGGAGAACCCGGGACTAGCGGTTACAATGAGCAGTTCTTC.